This T cell receptor beta chain was sequenced in a study of T-cell reconstitution after alpha-beta-depleted transplantation in children. Molecular barcoding with unique molecular identifiers was used for the TCRbeta library. TCRdb re-analysed the PCR reads in MiXCR, keeping a single row per CDR3 protein. The table has around 80,000 distinct CDR3 sequences, 15% to 20% seen once; the top ten hold 50% to 65%. Sequenced material: PBMCs, mostly from graft donor cells, taken 360 days after TCRalphabeta/CD19-depleted stem cell transplant. This receptor was obtained from a male patient aged 2-10 years who had a stem cell transplant for acute lymphoblastic leukemia, so the T cells may come from the graft donor.

CDR3 DNA: TGTGCCAGCAGCCAAGATCGGGTGGACCAGCCCCAGCATTTT. This codes for CASSQDRVDQPQHF. This rearrangement joins TRBV4-2 to TRBJ1-5; D is ambiguous. V was trimmed by 0 bases and J by 7 bases, leaving 10 bases between them. This CDR3 is built from 14 residues. Germline-derived CDR1 and CDR2 are LGHNA and YNFKEQ.